Sequencing of this T cell receptor beta chain was carried out in a study of control samples from healthy donors and cancer patients. Some clones are missing from TCRdb's copy, which holds only in-frame ones; the method was immunoSEQ multiplex PCR. The table includes around 55,000 clones, 95% to 96% detected once. This CDR3 is 15 amino acids long. Germline CDR1 and CDR2: SGDLS and YYNGEE. Trimming pared 0 bases from V and 0 bases from J, leaving 7 bases between. This clone occurred once. This sequence was found in a woman in her late teens or twenties in good health. The chain combines TRBV9 with TRBJ1-3, with D possibly TRBD1 on 5 matching bases. Sequenced material: blood. The CDR3 DNA is TGTGCCAGCAGCGTAGAGGGACTCTCTGGAAACACCATATATTTT. Its translation is CASSVEGLSGNTIYF.